A selection of T cell receptor beta chains follows, all from one sample in a study of long-term antiretroviral therapy in people with HIV. Sequencing was performed with immunoSEQ multiplex PCR; in TCRdb, only in-frame clones are kept and a portion is missing. This table holds about 21,000 clones, approximately 79% found once. The specimen was unsorted PBMCs, collected 4.1 years after starting antiretroviral therapy. The receptors stem from a woman in her forties with HIV. The CDR3 runs from the conserved cysteine through the conserved F or W. Fields, in order: D gene, V gene, J gene, CDR3 protein. A D gene is named only where the DNA matches it firmly.

D gene: -; V gene: TRBV27; J gene: TRBJ2-1; CDR3 protein: CASSGRRTNYNEQFF
D gene: TRBD1; V gene: TRBV4-3; J gene: TRBJ1-3; CDR3 protein: CASSQDQGANTIYF
D gene: -; V gene: TRBV19; J gene: TRBJ1-5; CDR3 protein: CASAEGDSHQPQHF
D gene: TRBD1; V gene: TRBV6-1; J gene: TRBJ1-4; CDR3 protein: CASIRTGEPNEKLFF
D gene: -; V gene: TRBV6-5; J gene: TRBJ1-5; CDR3 protein: CASSRQGPYQPQHF
D gene: TRBD1; V gene: TRBV29-1; J gene: TRBJ2-3; CDR3 protein: CSVVGTGGTDTQYF
D gene: -; V gene: TRBV29-1; J gene: TRBJ2-7; CDR3 protein: CSARQSSYEQYF
D gene: TRBD2; V gene: TRBV6-5; J gene: TRBJ2-7; CDR3 protein: CASSRGGTYEQYF
D gene: -; V gene: TRBV4-3; J gene: TRBJ1-6; CDR3 protein: CASSQVQSSYNSPLHF
D gene: TRBD1; V gene: TRBV6-6; J gene: TRBJ1-1; CDR3 protein: CASSYTQGANTEAFF
D gene: TRBD1; V gene: TRBV5-6; J gene: TRBJ1-2; CDR3 protein: CASSFGTELGGYTF
D gene: -; V gene: TRBV1; J gene: TRBJ2-7; CDR3 protein: CTSSQVIGSYEQYF
D gene: TRBD2; V gene: TRBV5-4; J gene: TRBJ2-1; CDR3 protein: CASSPRTSGPYNEQFF
D gene: -; V gene: TRBV2; J gene: TRBJ1-1; CDR3 protein: CASPGESLLSTEAFF
D gene: TRBD1; V gene: TRBV19; J gene: TRBJ2-2; CDR3 protein: CASSILGQGGTGELFF
D gene: TRBD1; V gene: TRBV6-1; J gene: TRBJ1-1; CDR3 protein: CASSEDRAVYFMNTEAFF
D gene: TRBD1; V gene: TRBV30; J gene: TRBJ1-1; CDR3 protein: CAWSSSTGTEAFF
D gene: -; V gene: TRBV27; J gene: TRBJ2-1; CDR3 protein: CASRLRGSYNEQFF
D gene: -; V gene: TRBV29-1; J gene: TRBJ1-2; CDR3 protein: CSVARVVNYGYTF